Described below is a single T cell receptor beta chain sequence and its context. Antigen unknown. The CDR3 is made up of 16 amino acids. The germline V gene has CDR1 SGHTA and CDR2 FQGNSA. The ends were cut back, 0 bases at V and 6 bases at J, with 14 bases in the middle. TCRdb recomputed calls from the RT-PCR reads with MiXCR, one row per CDR3 protein. In the table there are 500,000 to 600,000 distinct CDR3 sequences, about 15% of which are singletons. The sample originates from a study of response to subunit inactivated influenza vaccine. Study-wide findings and caveats: Authors suggested each seasonal influenza vaccination recruits few new T cells.

This receptor was identified in a man aged 45-60 years who received an inactivated influenza vaccine. The gene calls are TRBV7-2 and TRBJ2-2, with D unresolved. The starting material was PBMCs from blood, obtained less than 13 days after vaccination. The CDR3 protein is CASSLAGLVIPGELFF. CDR3 bases: TGTGCCAGCAGCTTAGCAGGCCTAGTCATTCCCGGGGAGCTGTTTTTT.